This T cell receptor beta chain was observed in a study of vaccination effects on CD4 cells after COVID-19. Findings and caveats of the study: After vaccination, at late timepoints, clones induced by infection and by vaccine contracted markedly. Common cold coronaviruses were cross-recognized by only 1 of 255 vaccine-induced clones in healthy vaccinees.

Profiled with immunoSEQ multiplex PCR; TCRdb holds only in-frame clones, not every one. The data contain tens of thousands of clones, roughly four fifths of them singletons. Antigen-specific CD4+ T cell clonotypes were called by their expansion after viral peptide-pool culture in ViraFEST. A roughly 10-day culture period preceded the isolation of CD4+ T cells. Vaccine recipients lacked prior SARS-CoV-2 infection and had negative nucleocapsid antibodies. Every well housed 1.5 million to 2 million PBMC, which grew in culture alongside around 9.9 IU/ml IL-2 and 10 ug/ml peptides. Turning to this clone: Its antigen is not known.

This CDR3 has 15 amino acids. V was shortened by 3 bases and J by 1 base, with 12 bases between the two germline ends. Germline V CDR1 and CDR2: MNHEY, SMNVEV (reference sequence). The TCR was taken from a human donor who received a COVID-19 vaccine. The V call is TRBV27, the J call TRBJ1-1; D remains ambiguous. Specimen: CD4+ T cells from PBMCs cultured with HCoV-NL63 spike peptides, collected before COVID-19 vaccination. The chain's CDR3 is CASSFLSKSNTEAFF. The CDR3 DNA follows: TGTGCCAGCAGTTTCCTGTCCAAGTCGAACACTGAAGCTTTCTTT.